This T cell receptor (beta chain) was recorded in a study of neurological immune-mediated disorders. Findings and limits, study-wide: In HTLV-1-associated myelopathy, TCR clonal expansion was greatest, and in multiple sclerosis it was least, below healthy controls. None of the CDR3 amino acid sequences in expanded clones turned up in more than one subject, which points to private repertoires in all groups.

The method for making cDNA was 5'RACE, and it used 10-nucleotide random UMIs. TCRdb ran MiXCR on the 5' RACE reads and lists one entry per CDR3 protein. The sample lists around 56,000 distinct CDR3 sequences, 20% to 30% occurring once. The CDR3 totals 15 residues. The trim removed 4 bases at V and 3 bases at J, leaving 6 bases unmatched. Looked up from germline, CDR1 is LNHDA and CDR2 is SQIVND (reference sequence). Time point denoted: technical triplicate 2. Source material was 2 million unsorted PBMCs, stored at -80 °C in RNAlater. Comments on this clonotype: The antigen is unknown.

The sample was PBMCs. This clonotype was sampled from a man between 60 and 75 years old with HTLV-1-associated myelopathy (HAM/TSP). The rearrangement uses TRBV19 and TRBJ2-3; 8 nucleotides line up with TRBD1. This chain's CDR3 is CASSKTGDLTDTQYF. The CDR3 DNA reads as TGTGCCAGTAGTAAGACAGGGGATTTGACAGATACGCAGTATTTT.